These 19 T cell receptor beta chains came from one sample sequenced in a study of T-cell memory formation after mild COVID-19 (dated by TCRdb to the early 2020s). The library was made by 5' RACE. The sequencing machine was an Illumina NovaSeq 6000. In TCRdb, the public reads were trimmed at Q25 with fastp and aligned with MiXCR, with productive beta chains retained. Rows matching on CDR3 protein sequence are summarized as one entry with the most common DNA and genes. In all, the sample holds about 280,000 distinct CDR3 sequences, and 7.5% to 9.5% of those were seen once. 22% of the sample comes from the top ten. Specimen: PBMCs or a T cell subset sorted from them (not recorded which). Receptors originate from a man younger than 30 who had mild COVID-19 (a few samples of this study predate the infection). The sample titles of this study are shuffled in the database, so cell type and time point are left out; the donor was told from shared clones.

This clonotype was recorded at least ten times. The genes are TRBV7-6 and TRBJ2-3, with 9 bases that match TRBD2. From germline, CDR1 is SGHVS and CDR2 FNYEAQ. V was pared by 0 bases and J by 4 bases, with 14 bases of the junction left unmatched. The CDR3 consists of 19 residues. DNA of the CDR3: TGTGCCAGCAGCTTAGCCCGGTGGGGGCGGGGGGGCCGCGCAGATACGCAGTATTTT. This translates into CASSLARWGRGGRADTQYF.

This chain joins TRBV29-1 and TRBJ2-1; D call uncertain. The germline gives CDR1 SQVTM, CDR2 ANQGSEA. V was cut by 7 bases and J by 6 bases, with 16 bases left in between. This CDR3 contains 13 residues. The chain's CDR3 is CSGLRPTSNEQFF. CDR3 nucleotide sequence: TGCAGCGGTCTCAGGCCTACGAGCAATGAGCAGTTCTTC.

This clonotype has at least ten counts. V is TRBV4-2 and J is TRBJ2-1; D call uncertain. Germline V CDR1 and CDR2: LGHNA, YNFKEQ. This CDR3 has 13 amino acids. The germline V and J ends were trimmed by 0 bases and 15 bases, with 15 bases remaining between them. The CDR3 DNA reads as TGTGCCAGCAGCCAAGAAACGACGGCTCCGCCGTTCTTC. It yields the protein CASSQETTAPPFF.

This clonotype was picked up many times. The CDR3 nucleotides read TGCAGTGCTAGGGATCGAGGGGAAGCTTTCTTT. The encoded protein is CSARDRGEAFF. The V call is TRBV20-1, the J call TRBJ1-1, with unresolved D. The CDR3 sequence is 11 residues long. V was pared by 3 bases and J by 8 bases, with 10 bases between. The germline V gene encodes CDR1 DFQATT and CDR2 SNEGSKA (reference sequence).

The gene calls are TRBV15 and TRBJ1-1; maybe TRBD1 (5 bases). V lost 5 bases and J 10 bases, leaving 20 bases between the germline ends. Germline V gene lookup returns CDR1 LNHNV and CDR2 YYDKDF (reference sequence). The CDR3 loop spans 14 amino acids. CDR3 loop: CATSGRARAGVAFF. CDR3 DNA sequence: TGTGCCACCAGCGGCCGGGCCAGGGCCGGGGTAGCTTTCTTT.

Many counts were recorded for this clonotype. The rearrangement links TRBV6-2 or TRBV6-3 to TRBJ2-1; D is uncertain. Trimming took off 3 bases at V and 6 bases at J, with 12 bases between the two ends. Germline CDR1 MNHEY, CDR2 SVGEGT. The length of the CDR3 is 14 residues. The CDR3 coding sequence is TGTGCCAGCAGTTATCATAACCTGGGCAATGAGCAGTTCTTC. This gives the protein CASSYHNLGNEQFF.

The V call is TRBV2, the J call TRBJ1-4; 12 bases align to TRBD1. Germline lookup yields CDR1 SNHLY and CDR2 FYNNEI. Trimming at V came to 7 bases and at J to 7 bases, leaving 10 bases not matched to a gene. The CDR3 contains 16 residues. CDR3 in amino acids: CASTIAGTGGSEKLFF. In DNA form, the CDR3 reads TGTGCCAGCACTATCGCCGGGACAGGGGGCAGTGAAAAACTGTTTTTT.

V gene TRBV6-5 combines with J gene TRBJ2-2, with 12 bases that match TRBD2. This CDR3 comprises 14 residues. V lost 7 bases and J lost 10; bases outside the gene matches: 7. Germline assignment: CDR1 MNHEY and CDR2 SVGAGI. DNA of the CDR3: TGTGCCAGCAATCCGGGACTAGCGGGCCAGGAGCTGTTTTTT. Translated, it gives CASNPGLAGQELFF.

This clonotype was seen more than once but under ten times. The J gene is TRBJ2-5, the V gene TRBV4-2, with TRBD2 matching 8 bases. The germline V gene encodes CDR1 LGHNA and CDR2 YNFKEQ. After removal of 2 bases from V and 0 bases from J, the junction contained 2 bases not matched to a gene. The CDR3 is made up of 15 amino acids. The CDR3 reads CASSQLSGDQETQYF. The CDR3 nucleotides read TGTGCCAGCAGCCAACTTAGCGGGGACCAAGAGACCCAGTACTTC.

The V gene is TRBV7-9, the J gene TRBJ1-1; a weak D match, TRBD1 (5 bases). Germline-derived CDR1 and CDR2 are SEHNR and FQNEAQ (reference sequence). The CDR3 has 17 residues. Trimming took off 1 base at V and 3 bases at J, with 18 bases between the two ends. CDR3 DNA sequence: TGTGCCAGCAGCTTAGATCAATTGGGCAGGGAGGACACTGAAGCTTTCTTT. It encodes CASSLDQLGREDTEAFF.

The chain carries TRBV27 and TRBJ1-4; D gene unclear. Trimming took 4 bases from V and 5 from J, leaving 8 bases between them. The CDR3 spans 13 residues. From germline, CDR1 is MNHEY and CDR2 SMNVEV (reference sequence). CDR3 sequence (DNA): TGTGCCAGCAGTTCTTATGCGAATGAAAAACTGTTTTTT. Translation: CASSSYANEKLFF.

This clonotype was counted many times. V is TRBV24-1 and J is TRBJ1-2; a possible D gene is TRBD1 (5 bases). The CDR3 is 13 residues long. Germline CDR1 is KGHDR and CDR2 is SFDVKD. Trimming shortened V by 6 bases and J by 2 bases, and 9 bases separated the two germline ends. The CDR3 reads CATSRGTNYGYTF. In DNA form, the CDR3 reads TGTGCCACCAGTCGGGGGACGAACTATGGCTACACCTTC.

The V and J genes are TRBV4-1 and TRBJ2-1; D may be TRBD1 or TRBD2 (5 bases each). Trimming took off 2 bases at V and 4 bases at J, with 12 bases between the two ends. The CDR3 consists of 15 residues. Per germline, CDR1 MGHRA and CDR2 YSYEKL. Here the CDR3 DNA reads TGCGCCAGCAGCCAACGGGACGCGGCATACAATGAGCAGTTCTTC. This encodes CASSQRDAAYNEQFF.

There are a few counts of this clonotype. This sequence joins TRBV20-1 and TRBJ1-1, with D unresolved. Germline V gives CDR1 DFQATT, CDR2 SNEGSKA (reference sequence). V lost 6 bases and J lost 1, with 15 bases in between. The CDR3 is 14 amino acids. CDR3 protein: CSALPPSPNTEAFF. The CDR3 DNA is TGCAGTGCATTGCCACCGAGCCCGAACACTGAAGCTTTCTTT.

Ten or more counts support this clonotype. The V call is TRBV5-1, the J call TRBJ1-2; D might be TRBD1 (6 bases). The V end lost 0 bases, the J end lost 3 bases, and 18 bases lay between the germline ends. Per the germline V gene, CDR1 is SGHRS and CDR2 is YFSETQ. The CDR3 consists of 17 residues. The CDR3 loop is CASSLEAGAAGDYGYTF. The DNA for the CDR3 is TGCGCCAGCAGCTTGGAGGCAGGGGCCGCGGGAGACTATGGCTACACCTTC.

This clonotype was seen a single time. CDR3 amino acids: CASSQVGQGVDEQFF. The CDR3 DNA sequence: TGTGCCAGCAGCCAAGTGGGCCAGGGGGTTGATGAGCAGTTCTTC. The chain recombines TRBV14 with TRBJ2-1, with TRBD1 matching over 7 bases. The V gene end was trimmed by 1 base and the J gene end by 8 bases; junction bases not matched to a gene: 8. Germline V CDR1 and CDR2: SGHDN, FVKESK. The CDR3 length is 15 residues.

The CDR3 DNA sequence: TGTGCCACCAGTGATACCCGCGGGGGGCCTCCGGATACGCAGTATTTT. This translates into CATSDTRGGPPDTQYF. The gene calls are TRBV24-1 and TRBJ2-3; TRBD2 aligns across 8 bases. Germline V gives CDR1 KGHDR, CDR2 SFDVKD. V dropped 3 bases and J dropped 6; count of bases not matched to a gene: 10. The length of the CDR3 is 16 residues.

The chain uses TRBV4-3 and TRBJ2-7; 9 bases agree with TRBD2. Losses at the gene ends were 2 bases for V and 3 bases for J; bases not matched to a gene: 8. The CDR3 length is 16 residues. The V gene's germline CDR1 is LGHNA and CDR2 YSLEER. The CDR3 loop is CASSQPLAGGDYEQYV. The CDR3 coding sequence is TGCGCCAGCAGCCAACCCCTGGCGGGGGGGGACTACGAGCAGTACGTC.

The genes are TRBV7-2 and TRBJ1-2, with a possible D match to TRBD1 (6 bases). The CDR3 runs to 15 residues. Germline-derived CDR1 and CDR2 are SGHTA and FQGNSA. The V and J ends lost 2 bases and 4 bases respectively, with 14 bases between them. For the CDR3, the DNA is TGTGCCAGCAGCTTAAGCCAGGGGATTTCCTATGGCTACACCTTC. It encodes CASSLSQGISYGYTF.